This T cell receptor beta chain was recovered during a study of blood T cells in healthy people across ages (dated by TCRdb to the mid-2010s). Describing the broader study: In model experiments, template switching captured roughly one uniquely barcoded TCR beta cDNA molecule for every two T cells. To avoid experimental bias, donors of different ages were distributed randomly across sequencing lanes. Two additional independent replicas of 1 million unique cDNA reads from the same blood draw were analyzed for two donors (one aged 18 to 29 and one aged 80 or older). To track age-related changes in TCR beta repertoire diversity, the study relied on deep sequencing normalized with unique cDNA molecular identifiers. The donors were split into four age groups: young (average around 15 years), middle-aged (about 40), aged (roughly 60) and long-lived (more than 80).

With regard to this clonotype: The clone's antigen remains unknown. No much larger clone exists at a distance of one base, and base qualities are not known.

Libraries were prepared through 5' RACE. The sequencing machine was an Illumina HiSeq 2500. A second roughly 6 to 11 cycle PCR used a sample-barcoded 5' primer and a J-beta primer mix. A unique molecular identifier was introduced onto each TCR beta cDNA molecule by a template-switch 5' adaptor carrying 12 random nucleotides. Each sample yielded at least 2.5 million CDR3-containing paired-end reads. The Mint cDNA synthesis kit, primed by a TRBC-specific oligonucleotide, was used to synthesize first-strand cDNA from all RNA. Following uracil-DNA glycosylase treatment, all cDNA underwent a first 18-cycle PCR with the universal primers M1SS and BC2_uni_R. Turning to the authors' computational methods: For normalization, 1 million high-quality reads were randomly selected from each sample, with every read carrying a distinct molecular identifier. Instead of being binned into consensus sequences, reads that shared molecular identifiers were thrown out. MiTCR, with a Q25 quality threshold and the strictest error-elimination algorithm, was used for CDR3 identification, clonotype clustering and error correction. A nonparametric unseen species model with Euler transformation was used to estimate a lower bound on total TCR beta diversity. Using fastp trimming at Q25 and MiXCR clonotype assembly, TCRdb reanalyzed the public sequencing data and kept in-frame beta chains. Each entry merges the rows of one CDR3 protein and shows their most common DNA and genes. The V and J calls shown here were made by TCRdb, not taken from the authors' results. Present in this sample are about 830,000 distinct CDR3 sequences, around 62% of which were seen just once. The leading ten clones occupy about a quarter of the sample.

The germline ends are 8 bases apart after V is trimmed by 5 bases and J by 0 bases. The CDR3 sequence holds 14 residues, the cysteine and phenylalanine included. CDR3 DNA is the only sequence kept; it has 42 bases, read in frame from the first base. Points the paper makes about the study in general: Compared with the aged group, the long-lived group had more naive CD4+ T cells, fewer expanded clones and increased TCR diversity, suggesting age selection. Observed TCR beta diversity per million T cells fell roughly linearly with age, and a significant reduction was already apparent by age roughly 41. Donor CMV infection status was unknown, potentially confounding age-related changes in expanded clonotypes. Estimates of total diversity based on one million sequenced T cells were regarded as lower bounds and as underestimates. Since profiling was done on bulk unsorted PBMCs, naive and antigen-experienced compartments could not be conclusively compared. Observed TCR beta diversity correlated strongly with the percentage of naive T cells measured by flow cytometry.

Donors were approximately 42 systemically healthy Caucasian individuals from Russia aged roughly 6 to 95 years. Roughly 11 milliliters of peripheral blood were drawn from each donor into EDTA-treated Vacutainer tubes. PBMCs were isolated by Ficoll-Paque density-gradient centrifugation, with at least 7 million obtained per sample. Total RNA was extracted from PBMCs with Trizol reagent, with at least 5.5 micrograms obtained per sample. Naive CD45RAhigh/CD27high T cell percentages were measured by flow cytometry on a PBMC aliquot from every donor. This receptor was identified in a man aged 25-45 years in good health. This chain is built from TRBV12-3 or TRBV12-4 and TRBJ1-3, with the D gene not confidently named. Sequenced sample: blood. The nucleotide sequence reads TGTGCCAGCAGTCAACCCCCCTCTGGAAACACCATATATTTT. This sequence encodes CASSQPPSGNTIYF.